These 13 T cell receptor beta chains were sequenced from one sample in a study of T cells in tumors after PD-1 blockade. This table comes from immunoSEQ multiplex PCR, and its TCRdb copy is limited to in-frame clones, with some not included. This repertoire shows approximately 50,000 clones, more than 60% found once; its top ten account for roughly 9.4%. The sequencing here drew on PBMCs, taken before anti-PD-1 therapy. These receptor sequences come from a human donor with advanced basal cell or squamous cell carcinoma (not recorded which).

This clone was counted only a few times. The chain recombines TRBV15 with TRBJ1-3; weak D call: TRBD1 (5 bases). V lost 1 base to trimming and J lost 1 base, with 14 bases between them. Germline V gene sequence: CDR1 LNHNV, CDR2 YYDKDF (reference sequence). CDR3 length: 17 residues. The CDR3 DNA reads TGTGCCACCAGCAGAGTAGGGAGGGGAAATTCTGGAAACACCATATATTTT. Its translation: CATSRVGRGNSGNTIYF.

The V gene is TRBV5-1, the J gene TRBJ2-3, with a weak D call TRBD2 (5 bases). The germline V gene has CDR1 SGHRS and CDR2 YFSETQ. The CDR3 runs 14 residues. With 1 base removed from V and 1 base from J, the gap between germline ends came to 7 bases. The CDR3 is CASSLRTGTDTQYF. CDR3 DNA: TGCGCCAGCAGCTTGCGGACTGGCACAGATACGCAGTATTTT.

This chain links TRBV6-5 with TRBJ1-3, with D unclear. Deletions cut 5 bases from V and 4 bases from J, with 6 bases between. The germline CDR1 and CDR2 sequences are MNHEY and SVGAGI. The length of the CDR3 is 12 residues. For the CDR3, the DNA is TGTGCCAGCAGTAATACGGGAAACACCATATATTTT. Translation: CASSNTGNTIYF.

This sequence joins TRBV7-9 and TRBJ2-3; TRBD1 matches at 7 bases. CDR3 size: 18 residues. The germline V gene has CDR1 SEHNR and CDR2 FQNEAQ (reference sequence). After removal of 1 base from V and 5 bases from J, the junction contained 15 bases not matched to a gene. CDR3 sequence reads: CASSLDRGVSSTEDTQYF. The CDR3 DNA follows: TGTGCCAGCAGCTTAGACAGGGGAGTATCGTCGACCGAAGATACGCAGTATTTT.

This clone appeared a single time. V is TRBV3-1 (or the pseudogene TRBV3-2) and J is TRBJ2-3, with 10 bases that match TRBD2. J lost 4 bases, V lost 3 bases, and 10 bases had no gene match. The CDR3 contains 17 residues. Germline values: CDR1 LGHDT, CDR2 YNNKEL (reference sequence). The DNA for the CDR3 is TGTGCCAGCAGCCACTACCAGAGCGGGGGGGCCCCAGATACGCAGTATTTT. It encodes CASSHYQSGGAPDTQYF.

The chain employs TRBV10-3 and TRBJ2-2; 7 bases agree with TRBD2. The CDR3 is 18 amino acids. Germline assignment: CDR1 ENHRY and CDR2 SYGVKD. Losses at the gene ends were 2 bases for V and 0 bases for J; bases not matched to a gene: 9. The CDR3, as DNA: TGTGCCATCAGTGAGGCGGTGGGGGGGTTCGCGAACACCGGGGAGCTGTTTTTT. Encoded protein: CAISEAVGGFANTGELFF.

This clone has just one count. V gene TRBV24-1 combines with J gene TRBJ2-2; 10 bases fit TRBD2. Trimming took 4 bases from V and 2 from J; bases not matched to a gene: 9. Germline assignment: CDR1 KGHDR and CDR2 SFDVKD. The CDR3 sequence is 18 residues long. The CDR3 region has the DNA TGTGCCACCAGTGACCCTAGGACTAGCGGAGCCAACACCGGGGAGCTGTTTTTT. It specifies CATSDPRTSGANTGELFF.

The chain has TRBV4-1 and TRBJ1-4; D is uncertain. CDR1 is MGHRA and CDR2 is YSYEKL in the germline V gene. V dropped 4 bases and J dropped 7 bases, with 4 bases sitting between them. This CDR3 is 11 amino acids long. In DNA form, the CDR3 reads TGCGCCAGCAGCCGGAGTGAAAAACTGTTTTTT. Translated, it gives CASSRSEKLFF.

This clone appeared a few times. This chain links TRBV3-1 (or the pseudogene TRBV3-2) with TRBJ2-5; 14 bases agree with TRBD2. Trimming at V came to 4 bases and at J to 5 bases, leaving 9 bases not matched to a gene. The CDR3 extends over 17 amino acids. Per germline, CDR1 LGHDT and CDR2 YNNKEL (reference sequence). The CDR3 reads CASSRLAGGVQGETQYF. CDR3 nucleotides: TGTGCCAGCAGCCGACTAGCGGGGGGGGTTCAGGGTGAGACCCAGTACTTC.

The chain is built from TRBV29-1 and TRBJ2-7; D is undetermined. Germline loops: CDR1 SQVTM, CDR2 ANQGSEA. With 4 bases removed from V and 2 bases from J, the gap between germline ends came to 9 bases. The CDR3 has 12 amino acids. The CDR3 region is CSVVVRAYEQYF. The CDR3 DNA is TGCAGCGTTGTCGTCCGGGCCTACGAGCAGTACTTC.

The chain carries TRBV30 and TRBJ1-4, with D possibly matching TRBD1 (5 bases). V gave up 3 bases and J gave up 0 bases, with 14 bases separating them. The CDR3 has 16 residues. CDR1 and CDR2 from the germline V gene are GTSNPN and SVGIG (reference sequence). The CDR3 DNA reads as TGTGCCTGGAGAGAGGAACAGGCGGCAACTAATGAAAAACTGTTTTTT. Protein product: CAWREEQAATNEKLFF.

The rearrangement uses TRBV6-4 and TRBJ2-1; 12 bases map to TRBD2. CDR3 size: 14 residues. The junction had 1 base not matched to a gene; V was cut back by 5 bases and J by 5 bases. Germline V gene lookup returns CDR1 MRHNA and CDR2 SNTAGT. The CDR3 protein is CASSRLAGDNEQFF. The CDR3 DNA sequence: TGTGCCAGCAGTCGACTAGCGGGGGACAATGAGCAGTTCTTC.

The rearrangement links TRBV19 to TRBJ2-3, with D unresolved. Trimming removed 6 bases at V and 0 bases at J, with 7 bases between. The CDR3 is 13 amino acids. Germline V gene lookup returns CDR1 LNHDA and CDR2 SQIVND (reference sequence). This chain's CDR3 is CASRTQSTDTQYF. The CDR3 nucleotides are TGTGCCAGTAGGACACAAAGCACAGATACGCAGTATTTT.